This TCR beta chain stems from a study of sequential checkpoint blockade in melanoma (dated by TCRdb to the late 2010s). About the study as a whole: Patients were randomized 1:1 to first-line nivolumab followed by ipilimumab (arm A) or ipilimumab followed by nivolumab (arm B). Maintenance nivolumab came after both trial sequences. General study outcomes and caveats: The response-prediction model combining TCR metrics and mutation burden needs validation in larger, independent patient cohorts.

The germline V gene yields MNHNS for CDR1 and SASEGT for CDR2. At the junction V is shortened by 1 base and J by 2 bases; bases outside the gene matches: 1. The CDR3 goes from the cysteine to the phenylalanine over 15 residues. The DNA shown is the 45-base CDR3, in frame from base 1. The sample's treatment or condition label, decoded: randomized to nivolumab then ipilimumab (arm A) or the reverse (arm B). None of the patients in the trial had previously been given DNA-damaging chemotherapy. Live CD3+CD8+ cells negative for CD19 and CD56 were sorted from thawed PBMCs on a FACS Aria II flow cytometer. Samples came from patients with melanoma in CheckMate 064, a randomized, open-label phase II trial of sequential checkpoint blockade. Peripheral blood mononuclear cells were collected by leukapheresis, purified using Ficoll-Paque, and frozen in human serum containing roughly 10% DMSO. Immediately after sorting, the purity of the sorted blood CD3+CD8+ cells was confirmed to be >98%, and DNA was then extracted.

Within its sample, this clone is medium-sized (0.01 to 0.1%). Which antigen it targets is not known. Nothing much larger sits one base from this clone, and base qualities are not available. The immunoSEQ Assay was used to immunosequence TCRbeta CDR3 regions from genomic DNA. Before high-throughput sequencing, genomic DNA was amplified using bias-controlled multiplex PCR. In the paper's pipeline: To quantify the absolute abundance of each unique TCRbeta CDR3 region, the sequences were collapsed and filtered. Clonality was defined as 1 minus Pielou's evenness and was calculated using productive rearrangements only. A previously published method was used to identify clones whose frequencies were significantly greater in on-treatment samples than in baseline samples. The immuneACCESS repertoire file appears here via TCRdb, limited to in-frame rearrangements. These files lack a portion of the clones; in checked studies, under half of the deficit traces to unresolved V genes, and the cause of the others is not known. D and trimming come from the DNA, and the V and J calls and clone size come from that table. Present in this sample are about 30,000 clones, 60% to 80% of which were seen just once. About an eighth of the sample goes to the ten largest clones.

Here the chain combines TRBV6-1 and TRBJ2-3; the central 9 bases match TRBD2. The specimen was CD8+ T cells sorted from blood (inferred from file names), collected from a patient given nivolumab and ipilimumab in sequence. The clonotype was recovered from a human donor with melanoma. The bases are TGTGCCAGCAGTGAAGGCGGGGGGGCCACAGATACGCAGTATTTT. Its protein product is CASSEGGGATDTQYF.